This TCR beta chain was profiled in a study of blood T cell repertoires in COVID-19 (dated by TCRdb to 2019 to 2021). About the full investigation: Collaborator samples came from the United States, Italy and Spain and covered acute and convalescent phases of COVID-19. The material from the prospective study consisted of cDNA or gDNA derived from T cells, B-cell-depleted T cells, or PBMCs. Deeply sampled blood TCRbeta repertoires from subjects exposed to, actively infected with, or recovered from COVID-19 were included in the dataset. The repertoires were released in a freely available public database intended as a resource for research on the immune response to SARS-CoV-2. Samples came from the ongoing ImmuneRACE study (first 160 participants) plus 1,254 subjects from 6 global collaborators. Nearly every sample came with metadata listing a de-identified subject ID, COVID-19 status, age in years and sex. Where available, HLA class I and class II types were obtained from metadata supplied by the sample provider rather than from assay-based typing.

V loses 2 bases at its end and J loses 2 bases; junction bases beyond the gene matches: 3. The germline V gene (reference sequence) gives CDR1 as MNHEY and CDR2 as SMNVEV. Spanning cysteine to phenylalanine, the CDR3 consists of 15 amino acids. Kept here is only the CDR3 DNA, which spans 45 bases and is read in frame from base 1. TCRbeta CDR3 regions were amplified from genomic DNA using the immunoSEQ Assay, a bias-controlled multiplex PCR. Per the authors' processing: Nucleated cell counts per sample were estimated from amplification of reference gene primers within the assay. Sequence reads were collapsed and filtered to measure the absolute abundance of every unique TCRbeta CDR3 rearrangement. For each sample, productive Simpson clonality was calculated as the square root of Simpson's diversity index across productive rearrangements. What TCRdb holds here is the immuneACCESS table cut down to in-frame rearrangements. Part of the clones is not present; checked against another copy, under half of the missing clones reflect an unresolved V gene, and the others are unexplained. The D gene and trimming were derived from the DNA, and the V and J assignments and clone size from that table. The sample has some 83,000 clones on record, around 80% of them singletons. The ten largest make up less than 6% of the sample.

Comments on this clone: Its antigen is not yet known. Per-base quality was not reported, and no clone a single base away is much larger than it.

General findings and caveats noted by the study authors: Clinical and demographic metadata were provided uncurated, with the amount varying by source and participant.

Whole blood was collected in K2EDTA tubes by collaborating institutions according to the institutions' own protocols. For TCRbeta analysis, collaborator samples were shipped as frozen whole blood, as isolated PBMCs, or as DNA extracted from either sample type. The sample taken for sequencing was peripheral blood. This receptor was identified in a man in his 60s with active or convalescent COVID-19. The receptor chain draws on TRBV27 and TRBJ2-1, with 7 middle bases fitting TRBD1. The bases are TGTGCCAGCAGTTTACTAGGGGGCGCCTACAATGAGCAGTTCTTC. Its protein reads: CASSLLGGAYNEQFF.